Below, 29 T cell receptor beta chains from the same sample are listed, as sequenced in a study of T cell repertoires in cytomegalovirus infection. TCRdb independently ran MiXCR on the reads; one entry per CDR3 protein. Among around 740,000 distinct CDR3 sequences listed, 35% were seen once. The sequencing input was PBMCs. Every receptor here comes from a human donor in good health (CMV status not recorded). Some clones in this sample may be carry-over from other donors' samples.

This clonotype has only one observation. This chain joins TRBV10-2 and TRBJ1-1; no firm D call. Trimming removed 2 bases from V and 4 bases from J, with 11 bases in between. CDR1 WSHSY and CDR2 SAAADI come from the germline V gene. The CDR3 spans 14 residues. CDR3 sequence reads: CASSETPWGTEAFF. The CDR3 region has the DNA TGCGCCAGCAGTGAGACTCCTTGGGGCACTGAAGCTTTCTTT.

This clonotype was found a few times. This chain uses TRBV7-8 with TRBJ2-3, with D possibly being TRBD1 or TRBD2 (5 bases each). The germline V gene encodes CDR1 SGHVS and CDR2 FQNEAQ. The CDR3 totals 14 residues. The V and J ends lost 5 bases and 5 bases respectively, with 14 bases between them. CDR3 region: CASSARDRRDTQYF. CDR3 nucleotide sequence: TGTGCCAGCAGCGCCCGGGACCGACGAGATACGCAGTATTTT.

The V call is TRBV7-6, the J call TRBJ2-3, with D perhaps TRBD1 or TRBD2 (5 bases each). Trimming pared 4 bases from V and 4 bases from J, leaving 21 bases between. The CDR3 totals 17 residues. Germline CDR1 and CDR2: SGHVS and FNYEAQ. CDR3 amino acids: CASSSVPGPGPPDTQYF. In nucleotides, the CDR3 is TGTGCCAGCAGCTCCGTACCGGGACCCGGCCCCCCAGATACGCAGTATTTT.

The V and J genes are TRBV24-1 and TRBJ1-5; D ambiguous. The germline CDR1 and CDR2 sequences are KGHDR and SFDVKD. V lost 9 bases, J lost 7 bases, and 15 bases lay in between. This CDR3 is 13 amino acids long. This CDR3 reads CATSTGVSQPQHF. The CDR3 DNA is TGTGCCACCTCCACCGGGGTTAGCCAGCCCCAGCATTTT.

This clonotype occurred once. The CDR3 region is CASSPITGQVTYEQYF. DNA for the CDR3: TGTGCCAGCAGCCCCATAACGGGACAGGTGACCTACGAGCAGTACTTC. The V call is TRBV3-1, the J call TRBJ2-7; TRBD1 aligns across 8 bases. CDR3 size: 16 residues. The V and J ends lost 4 bases and 2 bases, in that order; junction bases with no gene match: 10. The germline V gene has CDR1 LGHDT and CDR2 YNNKEL (reference sequence).

About this clonotype: A much larger clone sits a single nucleotide away, making a read error possible. The rearrangement links TRBV28 to TRBJ1-5, with D maybe TRBD1 (6 bases). Trimming removed 9 bases from V and 2 bases from J, with 17 bases in between. CDR1 and CDR2 from the germline V gene are MDHEN and SYDVKM. The CDR3 extends over 15 amino acids. DNA for the CDR3: TGTGCCAGTCATCGAGGAGGGGGTGGCAATCAGCCCCAGCATTTT. As protein: CASHRGGGGNQPQHF.

The gene calls are TRBV4-2 and TRBJ1-3, with TRBD1 as a possible D gene (5 bases). V lost 3 bases and J lost 2, with 23 bases in between. CDR3 size: 19 residues. CDR1 and CDR2 (germline): LGHNA, YNFKEQ. CDR3 loop: CASSHSGTAALRTGNTIYF. CDR3 coding DNA: TGTGCCAGCAGCCATTCCGGGACGGCCGCTCTTAGGACTGGAAACACCATATATTTT.

The rearrangement uses TRBV10-3 and TRBJ2-1, with 8 bases identical to TRBD2. This CDR3 contains 16 residues. The V gene end was trimmed by 3 bases and the J gene end by 4 bases; junction bases not matched to a gene: 8. CDR1 ENHRY and CDR2 SYGVKD come from the germline V gene. CDR3 region: CAISDSGTGLYNEQFF. In DNA form, the CDR3 reads TGTGCCATCAGTGATAGCGGGACTGGGCTGTACAATGAGCAGTTCTTC.

Remarks on this clonotype: This likely comes from a read error, as the CDR3 has no conserved phenylalanine or tryptophan at its end. The rearrangement links TRBV6-1 to TRBJ1-2; 7 bases line up with TRBD1. The V and J ends lost 2 bases and 4 bases, in that order; junction bases with no gene match: 19. This CDR3 is 19 amino acids long. Germline V gives CDR1 MNHNS, CDR2 SASEGT. CDR3 region: CASSEYPDRVSAGGYGYTL. CDR3 DNA: TGTGCCAGCAGTGAATACCCTGACAGGGTTTCGGCCGGCGGCTATGGCTACACCTTA.

The chain has TRBV6-1 and TRBJ2-1, with 7 bases that match TRBD2. Germline-derived CDR1 and CDR2 are MNHNS and SASEGT. Trimming cost V 5 bases and J 9 bases; bases outside gene matches: 13. The CDR3 consists of 15 residues. CDR3 nucleotides: TGTGCCAGCAGTCCCCGGTTAGCGGGCCATCTTGAGCAGTTCTTC. Translation: CASSPRLAGHLEQFF.

The chain recombines TRBV19 with TRBJ1-5; 11 bases map to TRBD1. This CDR3 has 14 residues. After removal of 6 bases from V and 7 bases from J, the junction contained 5 bases not matched to a gene. Germline V gives CDR1 LNHDA, CDR2 SQIVND (reference sequence). This chain's CDR3 is CASRAGTGGQPQHF. Written as DNA, the CDR3 is TGTGCCAGTAGGGCCGGGACAGGGGGACAGCCCCAGCATTTT. Drawing the rest from reference TRBV19 and TRBJ1-5, the complete variable domain is DGGITQSPKYLFRKEGQNVTLSCEQNLNHDAMYWYRQDPGQGLRLIYYSQIVNDFQKGDIAEGYSVSREKKESFPLTVTSAQKNPTAFYLCASRAGTGGQPQHFGDGTRLSIL.

In this sample, this clonotype turned up many times. The chain links TRBV10-3 to TRBJ2-7, with D perhaps TRBD2 (6 bases). There are 12 residues in the CDR3. V lost 11 bases to trimming and J lost 7 bases, with 18 bases between them. The germline V gene encodes CDR1 ENHRY and CDR2 SYGVKD. The CDR3 loop is CAVGGGGEEQYF. DNA for the CDR3: TGTGCCGTGGGGGGAGGAGGCGAAGAGCAGTACTTC.

The rearrangement joins TRBV10-3 to TRBJ1-1; the D is unclear. The CDR3 is 13 amino acids. Per germline, CDR1 ENHRY and CDR2 SYGVKD. Trimming took 8 bases from V and 1 from J, leaving 11 bases between them. CDR3 nucleotide sequence: TGTGCCATCGCGAGAAAGGGGAACACTGAAGCTTTCTTT. It yields the protein CAIARKGNTEAFF.

The rearrangement uses TRBV12-3 or TRBV12-4 and TRBJ1-5, with no clear D. V lost 2 bases to trimming and J lost 4 bases, with 9 bases between them. This CDR3 contains 14 residues. The CDR3 region has the DNA TGTGCCAGCAGTTTACTGGCGGGGAATCAGCCCCAGCATTTT. This sequence encodes CASSLLAGNQPQHF.

The V call is TRBV20-1, the J call TRBJ1-2, with 12 bases aligning to TRBD1. Germline CDR1 DFQATT, CDR2 SNEGSKA (reference sequence). V shed 2 bases and J 8 bases; nucleotides not matched to a gene: 6. The CDR3 is made up of 14 amino acids. CDR3 residues: CSARTPGQGAGYTF. CDR3 DNA: TGCAGTGCTAGAACCCCGGGACAGGGGGCCGGCTACACCTTC.

This clonotype was detected a few times. V gene TRBV27 combines with J gene TRBJ2-5, with D tentatively TRBD2 (6 bases). The CDR3 consists of 15 residues. Germline CDR1 reads MNHEY; CDR2 reads SMNVEV (reference sequence). Between the trimmed V and J ends, which lost 5 bases and 3 bases, there was a span of 16 bases. The CDR3 DNA reads as TGTGCCAGCAGTCCCCGGGCCTTAGCGGAAGAGACCCAGTACTTC. Translated: CASSPRALAEETQYF.

This clonotype was counted at least ten times. The chain uses TRBV28 and TRBJ2-7; 9 nucleotides line up with TRBD1. The V and J ends lost 6 bases and 4 bases, in that order; junction bases with no gene match: 7. CDR3 length: 14 amino acids. Per germline, CDR1 MDHEN and CDR2 SYDVKM. The CDR3 region is CASSFPGTGYEQYF. The CDR3 bases are TGTGCCAGCAGCTTTCCCGGGACAGGGTACGAGCAGTACTTC.

The V and J genes are TRBV7-2 and TRBJ1-1; unclear D gene. The CDR3 runs to 15 residues. Germline lookup yields CDR1 SGHTA and CDR2 FQGNSA. The V end lost 0 bases, the J end lost 0 bases, and 8 bases lay between the germline ends. This chain's CDR3 is CASSLAPIMNTEAFF. The CDR3 nucleotides are TGTGCCAGCAGCTTAGCCCCAATCATGAACACTGAAGCTTTCTTT.

This chain connects TRBV12-3 or TRBV12-4 to TRBJ1-2; tentatively, D is TRBD1 (6 bases). This CDR3 comprises 15 residues. The germline V and J ends were trimmed by 8 bases and 2 bases, with 18 bases remaining between them. CDR3 nucleotides: TGTGCCAGCTCAAATCCCCGGACAGCCAACTATGGCTACACCTTC. The encoded protein is CASSNPRTANYGYTF.

The V call is TRBV7-8, the J call TRBJ2-2; D remains ambiguous. Germline V gives CDR1 SGHVS, CDR2 FQNEAQ. The CDR3 loop spans 17 amino acids. Trimming cost V 2 bases and J 4 bases, with 17 bases left between them. CDR3 protein: CASSLSSGTVATGELFF. CDR3 DNA: TGTGCCAGCAGCTTATCATCCGGAACCGTAGCCACCGGGGAGCTGTTTTTT.

In its sample, this clonotype was seen many times. The V call is TRBV7-9, the J call TRBJ1-1; 8 nucleotides align to TRBD1. The CDR3 totals 15 residues. CDR1 is SEHNR, CDR2 FQNEAQ, per germline (reference sequence). The junction had 12 bases not matched to a gene; V was cut back by 5 bases and J by 7 bases. CDR3 coding DNA: TGTGCCAGCAGCCCGCCTTCCAGGGGGCGGCGTGAAGCTTTCTTT. Protein sequence: CASSPPSRGRREAFF.

As DNA, the CDR3 is TGTGCCAGCAGCTTAGAAATCGGAGGGACAGATACGCAGTATTTT. This translates into CASSLEIGGTDTQYF. The chain uses TRBV11-2 and TRBJ2-3; possibly TRBD2 for D (6 bases). V was pared by 0 bases and J by 3 bases, with 10 bases between. This CDR3 is 15 amino acids long. Germline CDR1 is SGHAT and CDR2 is FQNNGV.

Concerning this clonotype: The junction differs from germline at one of its ends, possibly a read error. The DNA of the CDR3 is TGTGCCAGCAGCTTAGGCGGGAGTCCCAATCAGCCCCAGCATTGG. Protein: CASSLGGSPNQPQHW. The chain uses TRBV7-9 and TRBJ1-5, with no clear D. Germline CDR1 SEHNR, CDR2 FQNEAQ (reference sequence). The CDR3 runs 15 residues.

This clonotype was seen a few times. The rearrangement joins TRBV7-9 to TRBJ1-1; possible D gene TRBD1, 5 bases. This CDR3 region has 18 residues. Per the germline V gene, CDR1 is SEHNR and CDR2 is FQNEAQ (reference sequence). V dropped 5 bases and J dropped 1 base, with 23 bases sitting between them. CDR3 residues: CASSPRGGSGSTNTEAFF. In DNA form, the CDR3 reads TGTGCCAGCAGCCCGAGAGGAGGGTCAGGGAGTACGAACACTGAAGCTTTCTTT. The full variable domain, its missing parts supplied by reference TRBV7-9 and TRBJ1-1, is DTGVSQNPRHKITKRGQNVTFRCDPISEHNRLYWYRQTLGQGPEFLTYFQNEAQLEKSRLLSDRFSAERPKGSFSTLEIQRTEQGDSAMYLCASSPRGGSGSTNTEAFFGQGTRLTVV.

In this sample, this clonotype turned up a few times. The chain carries TRBV19 and TRBJ1-1; 8 bases match TRBD1. Germline-derived CDR1 and CDR2 are LNHDA and SQIVND (reference sequence). CDR3 length: 12 amino acids. After removal of 9 bases from V and 7 bases from J, the junction contained 7 bases not matched to a gene. The CDR3 nucleotides are TGTGCCAGCAGAACCGGGACAGGTGAAGCTTTCTTT. It is translated as CASRTGTGEAFF.

This clonotype was seen many times. This sequence joins TRBV7-8 and TRBJ1-1, with D tentatively TRBD1 (5 bases). V shed 1 base and J shed 7 bases, with 13 bases lying between them. CDR1 SGHVS and CDR2 FQNEAQ come from the germline V gene. The CDR3 contains 14 residues. The CDR3 DNA is TGTGCCAGCAGCTTAGTTCGGGGCGGGGGTGAAGCTTTCTTT. As protein: CASSLVRGGGEAFF.

This clonotype was seen many times. The chain joins TRBV7-9 to TRBJ2-7; D remains ambiguous. Germline V gene lookup returns CDR1 SEHNR and CDR2 FQNEAQ (reference sequence). V lost 3 bases, J lost 1 base, and 7 bases lay in between. CDR3 size: 13 residues. The CDR3 DNA sequence: TGTGCCAGCAGCTTTCCAGCTTCCTACGAGCAGTACTTC. Its translation is CASSFPASYEQYF.

This clonotype turned up a few times. The gene calls are TRBV28 and TRBJ2-5; D is uncertain. The CDR3 sequence is 14 residues long. Germline values: CDR1 MDHEN, CDR2 SYDVKM. V dropped 3 bases and J dropped 5 bases, with 13 bases sitting between them. The CDR3 nucleotides are TGTGCCAGCAGTTTGGTACAGACAAGGGAGACCCAGTACTTC. Translation gives CASSLVQTRETQYF.

V and J are TRBV19 and TRBJ1-1; D might be TRBD1 (6 bases). Trimming removed 3 bases from V and 3 bases from J, with 8 bases in between. CDR1 and CDR2 (germline): LNHDA, SQIVND (reference sequence). CDR3 length equals 13 residues. CDR3 amino acids: CASSIQGYTEAFF. In DNA, the CDR3 is TGTGCCAGTAGTATTCAGGGGTACACTGAAGCTTTCTTT.